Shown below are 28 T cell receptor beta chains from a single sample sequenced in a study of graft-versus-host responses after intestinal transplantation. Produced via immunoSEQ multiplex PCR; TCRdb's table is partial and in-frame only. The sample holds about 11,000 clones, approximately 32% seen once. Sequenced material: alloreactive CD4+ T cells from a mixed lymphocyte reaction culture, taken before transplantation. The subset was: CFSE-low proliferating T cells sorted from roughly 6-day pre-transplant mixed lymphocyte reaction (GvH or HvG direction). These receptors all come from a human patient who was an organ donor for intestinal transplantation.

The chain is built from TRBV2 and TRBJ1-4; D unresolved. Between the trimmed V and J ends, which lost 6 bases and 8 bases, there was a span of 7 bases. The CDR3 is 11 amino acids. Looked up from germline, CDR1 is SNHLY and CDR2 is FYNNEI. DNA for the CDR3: TGTGCCAGCAGCCGCAGAGAAAAACTGTTTTTT. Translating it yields CASSRREKLFF.

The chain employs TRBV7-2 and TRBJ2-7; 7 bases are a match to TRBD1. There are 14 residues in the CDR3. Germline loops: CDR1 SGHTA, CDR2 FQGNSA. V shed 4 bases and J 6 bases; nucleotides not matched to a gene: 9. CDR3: CASSSSTGVGEQYF. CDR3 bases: TGTGCCAGCAGCTCCTCCACAGGGGTAGGCGAGCAGTACTTC.

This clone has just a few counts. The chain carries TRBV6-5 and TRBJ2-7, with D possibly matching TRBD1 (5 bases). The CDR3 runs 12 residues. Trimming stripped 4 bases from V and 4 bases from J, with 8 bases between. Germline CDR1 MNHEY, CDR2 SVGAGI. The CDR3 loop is CASSSRAYEQYF. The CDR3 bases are TGTGCCAGCAGTTCCAGGGCTTACGAGCAGTACTTC.

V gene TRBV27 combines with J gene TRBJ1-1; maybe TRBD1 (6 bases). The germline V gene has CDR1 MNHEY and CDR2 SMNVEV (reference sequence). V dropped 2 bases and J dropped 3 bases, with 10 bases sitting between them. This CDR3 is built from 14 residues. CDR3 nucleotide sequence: TGTGCCAGCAGTTTAAGGGGGAGGGACACTGAAGCTTTCTTT. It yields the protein CASSLRGRDTEAFF.

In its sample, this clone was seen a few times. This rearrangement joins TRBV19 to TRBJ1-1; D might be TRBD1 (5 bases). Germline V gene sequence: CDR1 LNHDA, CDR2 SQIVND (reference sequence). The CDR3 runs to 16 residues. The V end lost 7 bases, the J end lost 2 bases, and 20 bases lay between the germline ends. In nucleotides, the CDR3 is TGTGCCAGTACCCGACTCCTCAGGGTCGCTAACACTGAAGCTTTCTTT. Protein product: CASTRLLRVANTEAFF.

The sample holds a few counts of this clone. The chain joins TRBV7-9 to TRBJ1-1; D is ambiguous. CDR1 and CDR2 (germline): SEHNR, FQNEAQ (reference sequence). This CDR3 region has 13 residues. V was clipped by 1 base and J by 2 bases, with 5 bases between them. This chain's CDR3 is CASSLDSNTEAFF. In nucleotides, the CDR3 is TGTGCCAGCAGCTTAGACAGTAACACTGAAGCTTTCTTT.

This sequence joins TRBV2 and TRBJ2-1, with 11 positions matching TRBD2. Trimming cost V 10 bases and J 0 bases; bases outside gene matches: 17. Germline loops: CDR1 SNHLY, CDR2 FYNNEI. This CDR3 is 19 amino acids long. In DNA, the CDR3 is TGTGCCAACGAATTAATGACTAGCGGGACCACCCGCTCCTACAATGAGCAGTTCTTC. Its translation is CANELMTSGTTRSYNEQFF.

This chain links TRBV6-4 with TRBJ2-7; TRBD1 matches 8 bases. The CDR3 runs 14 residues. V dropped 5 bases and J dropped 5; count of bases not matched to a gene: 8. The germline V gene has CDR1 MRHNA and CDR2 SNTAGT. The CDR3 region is CASSPDRESHEQYF. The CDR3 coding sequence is TGTGCCAGCAGTCCGGACAGGGAAAGCCACGAGCAGTACTTC.

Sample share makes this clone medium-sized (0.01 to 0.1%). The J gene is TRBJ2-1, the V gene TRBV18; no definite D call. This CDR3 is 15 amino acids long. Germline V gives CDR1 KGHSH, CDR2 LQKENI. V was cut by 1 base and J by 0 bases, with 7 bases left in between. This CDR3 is CASSPQRSSYNEQFF. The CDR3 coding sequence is TGTGCCAGCTCACCACAACGGAGCTCCTACAATGAGCAGTTCTTC.

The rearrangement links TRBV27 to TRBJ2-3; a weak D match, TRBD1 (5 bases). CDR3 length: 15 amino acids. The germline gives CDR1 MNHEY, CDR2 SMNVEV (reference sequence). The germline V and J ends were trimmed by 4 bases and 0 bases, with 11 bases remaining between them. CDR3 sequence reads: CASSYVGPSTDTQYF. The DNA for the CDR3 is TGTGCCAGCAGTTACGTGGGGCCGAGCACAGATACGCAGTATTTT.

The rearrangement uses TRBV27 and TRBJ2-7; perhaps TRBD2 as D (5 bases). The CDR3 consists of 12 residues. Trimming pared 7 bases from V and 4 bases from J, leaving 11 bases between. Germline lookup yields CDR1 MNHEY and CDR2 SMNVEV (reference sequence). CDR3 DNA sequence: TGTGCCAGCAAAACGGGAAGGTACGAGCAGTACTTC. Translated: CASKTGRYEQYF.

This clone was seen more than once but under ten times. CDR3 DNA: TGCGCCAGCAGCCAAGGGCCGGGACTAGCCGCGCAGTATTTT. Protein product: CASSQGPGLAAQYF. The gene calls are TRBV4-3 and TRBJ2-3; 9 bases are shared with TRBD2. The V gene end was trimmed by 1 base and the J gene end by 10 bases; junction bases not matched to a gene: 6. The CDR3 runs to 14 residues. The germline CDR1 and CDR2 sequences are LGHNA and YSLEER.

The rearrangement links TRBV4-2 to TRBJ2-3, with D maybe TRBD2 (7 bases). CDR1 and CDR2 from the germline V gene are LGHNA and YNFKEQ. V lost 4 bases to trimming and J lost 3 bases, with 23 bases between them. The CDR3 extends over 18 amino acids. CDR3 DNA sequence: TGTGCCAGCAGCCCGATACCGTTCCGGGGGCGGGGGACAGATACGCAGTATTTT. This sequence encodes CASSPIPFRGRGTDTQYF.

CDR3 DNA: TGTGCCAGCACCCCATTCGGACAGGGAGAGGAGCAGTACTTC. It is translated as CASTPFGQGEEQYF. This sequence joins TRBV2 and TRBJ2-7; TRBD1 matches at 8 bases. Germline CDR1 is SNHLY and CDR2 is FYNNEI. The CDR3 spans 14 residues. Trimming at V came to 7 bases and at J to 7 bases, leaving 12 bases not matched to a gene.

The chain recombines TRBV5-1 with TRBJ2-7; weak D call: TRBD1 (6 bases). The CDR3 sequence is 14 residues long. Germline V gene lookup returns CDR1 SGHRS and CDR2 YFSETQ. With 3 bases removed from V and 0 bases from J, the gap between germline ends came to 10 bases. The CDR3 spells CASSWGPPSYEQYF. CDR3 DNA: TGCGCCAGCAGCTGGGGGCCACCCTCCTACGAGCAGTACTTC.

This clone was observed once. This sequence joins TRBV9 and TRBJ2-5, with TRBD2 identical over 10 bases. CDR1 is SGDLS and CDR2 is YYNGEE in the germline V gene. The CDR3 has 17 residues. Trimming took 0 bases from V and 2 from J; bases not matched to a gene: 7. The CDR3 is CASSVGVAGGQQETQYF. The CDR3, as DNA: TGTGCCAGCAGCGTAGGGGTAGCGGGGGGTCAACAAGAGACCCAGTACTTC.

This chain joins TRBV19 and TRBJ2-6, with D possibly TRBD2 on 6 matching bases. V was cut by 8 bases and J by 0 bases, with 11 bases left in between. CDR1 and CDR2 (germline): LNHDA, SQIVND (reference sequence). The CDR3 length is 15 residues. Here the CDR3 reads CASPTGVSGANVLTF. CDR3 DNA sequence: TGTGCCAGTCCCACGGGAGTCTCTGGGGCCAACGTCCTGACTTTC.

The CDR3 sequence: CASSERAGWWETQYF. The CDR3, as DNA: TGTGCCAGCAGTGAAAGAGCGGGGTGGTGGGAGACCCAGTACTTC. The chain couples TRBV27 to TRBJ2-5, with TRBD2 matching 7 bases. The V segment lost 5 bases and the J segment 5 bases; nucleotides outside the gene matches: 11. The CDR3 is made up of 15 amino acids. Germline lookup yields CDR1 MNHEY and CDR2 SMNVEV (reference sequence).

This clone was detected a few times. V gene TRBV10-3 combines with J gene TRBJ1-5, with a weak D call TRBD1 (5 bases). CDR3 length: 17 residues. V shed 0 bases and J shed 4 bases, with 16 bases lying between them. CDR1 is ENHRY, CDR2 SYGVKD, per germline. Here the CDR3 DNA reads TGTGCCATCAGTGAGTCGACGGGCGGACGGGGGAATCAGCCCCAGCATTTT. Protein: CAISESTGGRGNQPQHF.

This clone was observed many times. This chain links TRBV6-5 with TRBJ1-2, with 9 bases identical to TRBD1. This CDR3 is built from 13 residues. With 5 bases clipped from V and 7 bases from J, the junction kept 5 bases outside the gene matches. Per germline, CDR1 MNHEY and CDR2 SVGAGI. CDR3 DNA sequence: TGTGCCAGCAGTGACAGGGGGGTGTCTGGCTACACCTTC. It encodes CASSDRGVSGYTF.

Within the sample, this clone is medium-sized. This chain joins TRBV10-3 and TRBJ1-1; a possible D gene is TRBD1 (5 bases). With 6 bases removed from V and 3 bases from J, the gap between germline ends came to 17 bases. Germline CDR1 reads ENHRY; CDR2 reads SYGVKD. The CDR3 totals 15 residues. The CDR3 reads CAIRGLGRVDTEAFF. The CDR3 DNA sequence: TGTGCCATCAGGGGCCTCGGCAGGGTGGACACTGAAGCTTTCTTT.

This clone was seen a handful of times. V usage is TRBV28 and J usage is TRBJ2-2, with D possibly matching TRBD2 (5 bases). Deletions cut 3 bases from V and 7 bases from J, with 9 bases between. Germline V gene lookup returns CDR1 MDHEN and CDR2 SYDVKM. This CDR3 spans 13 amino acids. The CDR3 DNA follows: TGTGCCAGCAGTTTTCGGGGTTACGGGGAGCTGTTTTTT. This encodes CASSFRGYGELFF.

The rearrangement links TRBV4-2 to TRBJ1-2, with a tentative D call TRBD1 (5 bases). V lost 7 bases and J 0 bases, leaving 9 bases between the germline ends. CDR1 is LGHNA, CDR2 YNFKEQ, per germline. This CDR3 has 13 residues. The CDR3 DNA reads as TGTGCCAGCACCGCGACAGCTAACTATGGCTACACCTTC. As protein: CASTATANYGYTF.

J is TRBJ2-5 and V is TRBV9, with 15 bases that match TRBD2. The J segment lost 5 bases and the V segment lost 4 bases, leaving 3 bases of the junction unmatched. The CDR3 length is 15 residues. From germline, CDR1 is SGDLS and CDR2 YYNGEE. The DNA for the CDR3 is TGTGCCAGCAGCTTCGGGACTAGCGGGGGGGAGACCCAGTACTTC. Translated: CASSFGTSGGETQYF.

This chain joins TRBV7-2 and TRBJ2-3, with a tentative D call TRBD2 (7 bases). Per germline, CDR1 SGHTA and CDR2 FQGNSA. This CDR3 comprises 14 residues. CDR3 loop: CASLSRGATDTQYF. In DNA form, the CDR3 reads TGTGCGAGCCTTTCCCGGGGGGCCACAGATACGCAGTATTTT.

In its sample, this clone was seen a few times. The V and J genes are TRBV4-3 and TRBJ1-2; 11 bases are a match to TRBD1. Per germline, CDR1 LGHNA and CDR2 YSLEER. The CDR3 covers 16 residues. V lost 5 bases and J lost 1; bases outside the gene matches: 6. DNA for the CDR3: TGCGCCAGCAGCGACGGACAGGGGGCGCTTAACTATGGCTACACCTTC. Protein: CASSDGQGALNYGYTF.

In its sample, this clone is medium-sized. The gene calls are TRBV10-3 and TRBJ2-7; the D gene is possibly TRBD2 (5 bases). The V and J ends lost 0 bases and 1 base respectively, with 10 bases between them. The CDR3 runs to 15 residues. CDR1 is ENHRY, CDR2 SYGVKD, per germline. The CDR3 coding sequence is TGTGCCATCAGTGAGTCTCCGGGATTTTCCTACGAGCAGTACTTC. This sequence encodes CAISESPGFSYEQYF.

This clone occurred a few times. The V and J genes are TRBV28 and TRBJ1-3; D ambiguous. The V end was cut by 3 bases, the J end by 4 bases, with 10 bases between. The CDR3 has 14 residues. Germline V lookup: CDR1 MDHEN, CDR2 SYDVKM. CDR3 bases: TGTGCCAGCAGTTTTTTTCCTAACGGAAACACCATATATTTT. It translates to CASSFFPNGNTIYF.